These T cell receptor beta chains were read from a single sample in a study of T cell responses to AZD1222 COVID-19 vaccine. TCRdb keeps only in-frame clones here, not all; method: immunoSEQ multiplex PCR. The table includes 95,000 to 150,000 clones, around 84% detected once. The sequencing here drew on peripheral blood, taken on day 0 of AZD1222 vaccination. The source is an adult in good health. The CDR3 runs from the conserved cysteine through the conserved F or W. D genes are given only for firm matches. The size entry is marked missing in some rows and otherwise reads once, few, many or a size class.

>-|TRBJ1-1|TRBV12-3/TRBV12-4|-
TGTGCCAGCAGTTTCGAAGGGAACACTGAAGCTTTCTTT
CASSFEGNTEAFF
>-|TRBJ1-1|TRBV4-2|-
TGTGCCAGCAGCCAAGCAAGGGGGGATGGCACTGAAGCTTTCTTT
CASSQARGDGTEAFF
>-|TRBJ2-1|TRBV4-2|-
TGTGCCAGCAGCCAAGTTCGGCAGGCTAGTTACAATGAGCAGTTCTTC
CASSQVRQASYNEQFF
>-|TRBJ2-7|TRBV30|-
TGTGCCTGGACCACTACCCCGACCTACGAGCAGTACTTC
CAWTTTPTYEQYF
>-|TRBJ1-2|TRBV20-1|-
TGCAGTGCTAGATACTATGGCTACACCTTC
CSARYYGYTF
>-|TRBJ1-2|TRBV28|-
TGTGCCAGCAGTCCTGGAGCTACGGGCTATGGCTACACCTTC
CASSPGATGYGYTF
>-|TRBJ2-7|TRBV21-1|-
TGTGCCAGCAGCAAAGCTAGAAAATACGAGCAGTACTTC
CASSKARKYEQYF
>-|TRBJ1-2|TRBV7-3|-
TGTGCCAGCAGCTGGGACGTGGGCAGTGGCTACACCTTC
CASSWDVGSGYTF
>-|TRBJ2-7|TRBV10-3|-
TGTGCCATCAGACTTTCGGGAGAGCGGTACGAGCAGTACTTC
CAIRLSGERYEQYF
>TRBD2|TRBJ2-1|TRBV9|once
TGTGCCAGCAGCGAAACTAGCGGTCACTACAATGAGCAGTTCTTC
CASSETSGHYNEQFF
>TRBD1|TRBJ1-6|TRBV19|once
TGTGCCAGTTCGGTTCAGGGGGCGCGGGATTCACCCCTCCACTTT
CASSVQGARDSPLHF
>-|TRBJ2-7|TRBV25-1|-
TGTGCCAGCAGCGGAACGGGGGTCAAGTCCTACGAGCAGTACTTC
CASSGTGVKSYEQYF
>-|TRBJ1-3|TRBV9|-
TGTGCCAGCAGCCCAGGACAGTCCTTCTCTGGAAACACCATATATTTT
CASSPGQSFSGNTIYF
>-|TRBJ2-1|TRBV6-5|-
TGTGCCAGCAGTTATGTGGGTGAGCAGTTCTTC
CASSYVGEQFF
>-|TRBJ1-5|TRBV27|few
TGTGCCAGCATGGAGTTGGGTCAGCCCCAGCATTTT
CASMELGQPQHF
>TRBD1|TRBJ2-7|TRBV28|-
TGTGCCAGCAGCCCACTAGGAGGACAGGAGACCTACGAGCAGTACTTC
CASSPLGGQETYEQYF
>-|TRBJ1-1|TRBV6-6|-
TGTGCCAGCAGCCACGTGGGGGACACTGAAGCTTTCTTT
CASSHVGDTEAFF
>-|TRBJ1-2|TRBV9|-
TGTGCCAGCACCCTAGGGGGGTCAGGCTACACCTTC
CASTLGGSGYTF
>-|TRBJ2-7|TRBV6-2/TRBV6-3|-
TGTGCCAGCAGTTACTCGGGCACCGGTCAGTACTTC
CASSYSGTGQYF
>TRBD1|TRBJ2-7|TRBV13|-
TGTGCCAGCAGCTTAGGGACAGGGTTGGTCGAGCAGTACTTC
CASSLGTGLVEQYF
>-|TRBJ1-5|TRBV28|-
TGTGCCAGCAGTTGGATCGGTCAGCCCCAGCATTTT
CASSWIGQPQHF
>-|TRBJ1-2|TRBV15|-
TGTGCCACCAGCAGAGATTATCAAAATGGCTACACCTTC
CATSRDYQNGYTF
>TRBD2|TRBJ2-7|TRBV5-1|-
TGCGCCAGCAGCTTGGGGCTAGCGGGAGGGCAAGCTTACGAGCAGTACTTC
CASSLGLAGGQAYEQYF
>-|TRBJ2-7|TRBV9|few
TGTGCCAGCAGCGTAGACAGGGAGCAGTACTTC
CASSVDREQYF
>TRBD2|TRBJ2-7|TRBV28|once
TGTGCCAGCAGTTCGGGCGGGGGGGCCTCCTACGAGCAGTACTTC
CASSSGGGASYEQYF
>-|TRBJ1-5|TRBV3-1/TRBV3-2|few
TGTGCCAGCAGCTTCGGGGCAGGCTATAGCAATCAGCCCCAGCATTTT
CASSFGAGYSNQPQHF
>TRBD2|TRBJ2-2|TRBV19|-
TGTGCCAGTAGTACTTCGGGAGGCCTGGACACCGGGGAGCTGTTTTTT
CASSTSGGLDTGELFF
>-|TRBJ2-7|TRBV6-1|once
TGTGCCAGCAGTGAACGTTCTAACTACGAGCAGTACTTC
CASSERSNYEQYF
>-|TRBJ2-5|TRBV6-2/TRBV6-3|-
TGTGCCAGCAGTTACTCCCGGGCGGTACAGGGTAGTTGGGAGACCCAGTACTTC
CASSYSRAVQGSWETQYF
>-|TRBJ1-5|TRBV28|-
TGTGCCAGCAGTCCCTATAGCAATCAGCCCCAGCATTTT
CASSPYSNQPQHF
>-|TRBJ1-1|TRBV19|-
TGTGCCAGTAGTATAGATCAGGAGCCGGTAACGAACACTGAAGCTTTCTTT
CASSIDQEPVTNTEAFF
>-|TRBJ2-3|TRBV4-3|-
TGCGCCAGCAGCCTTAGCCGCACAGATACGCAGTATTTT
CASSLSRTDTQYF
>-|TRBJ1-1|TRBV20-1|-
TGCAGTGCTAGCATCGCGGCTGAAGCTTTCTTT
CSASIAAEAFF
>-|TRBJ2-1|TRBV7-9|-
TGTGCCAGCAGCCCCGCTCGGGTATCCTACAATGAGCAGTTCTTC
CASSPARVSYNEQFF
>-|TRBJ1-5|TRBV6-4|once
TGTGCCAGCAGTCAGGACAGTCGCAATCAGCCCCAGCATTTT
CASSQDSRNQPQHF
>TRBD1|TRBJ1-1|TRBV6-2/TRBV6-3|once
TGTGCCAGCAGTCGTTTCGGGACAGGGGATACTGAAGCTTTCTTT
CASSRFGTGDTEAFF
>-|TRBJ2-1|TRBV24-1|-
TGTGCCACCAGTGATTCCATTAGAACCGAGCAGTTCTTC
CATSDSIRTEQFF
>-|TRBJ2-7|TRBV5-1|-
TGCGCCAGCAGCTTGATAGCCGGCAGCTCCTACGAGCAGTACTTC
CASSLIAGSSYEQYF
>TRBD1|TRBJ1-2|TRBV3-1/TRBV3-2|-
TGTGCCAGCAGCCAAGATCTAACAGGGGGCCTCTATAACTATGGCTACACCTTC
CASSQDLTGGLYNYGYTF
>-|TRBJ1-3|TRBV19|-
TGTGCCAGTAGCCAGCCCGCAGGCGTCGGAGGGGGGCACACCATATATTTT
CASSQPAGVGGGHTIYF
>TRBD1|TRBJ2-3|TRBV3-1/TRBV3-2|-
TGTGCCAGCAGCCAAGATCCCGGTAACAGGGGAAGCACAGATACGCAGTATTTT
CASSQDPGNRGSTDTQYF
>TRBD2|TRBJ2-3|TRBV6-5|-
TGTGCCAGCAGTTCCCCAGCGGGGGGCCGAACAGATACGCAGTATTTT
CASSSPAGGRTDTQYF
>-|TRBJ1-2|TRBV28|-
TGTGCCAGTATAGAGGGGGGGGAGGAATATGGCTACACCTTC
CASIEGGEEYGYTF
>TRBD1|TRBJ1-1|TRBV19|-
TGTGCCAGTAGTATAGGGGACAGGGACGCTGAAGCTTTCTTT
CASSIGDRDAEAFF